This T cell receptor (beta chain) was profiled in a study of shared clonotypes between healthy human individuals. Using immunoSEQ multiplex PCR, the repertoire was profiled, and TCRdb retains in-frame clones only, with some absent. The repertoire consists of hundreds of thousands of clones, with 90% to 97% occurring once and the leading ten covering around 0.1%. Of note for this clone: Antigen unknown.

V dropped 3 bases and J dropped 1 base, with 9 bases sitting between them. This CDR3 has 14 amino acids. Germline CDR1 and CDR2: MDHEN and SYDVKM. General study findings and limits: Naive subsets generally had larger estimated richness than memory subsets. Though the depth was large, rarefaction showed that sorted-subset sequencing was incomplete. For naive CD4 cells, roughly 5% of clonotypes were shared across a handful of donors.

CD45RO negativity and positive selection for CCR7 defined naive CD8 cells, a population that excluded terminally differentiated effector memory CD45RA+ cells. Sample: naive CD8+ T cells sorted from blood. The chain combines TRBV28 with TRBJ1-1; D is possibly TRBD1 (6 bases). The receptor was isolated from a woman aged 30 to 39 in good health. The CDR3 sequence: CASSLGGWNTEAFF. DNA of the CDR3: TGTGCCAGCAGTTTGGGGGGCTGGAACACTGAAGCTTTCTTT.